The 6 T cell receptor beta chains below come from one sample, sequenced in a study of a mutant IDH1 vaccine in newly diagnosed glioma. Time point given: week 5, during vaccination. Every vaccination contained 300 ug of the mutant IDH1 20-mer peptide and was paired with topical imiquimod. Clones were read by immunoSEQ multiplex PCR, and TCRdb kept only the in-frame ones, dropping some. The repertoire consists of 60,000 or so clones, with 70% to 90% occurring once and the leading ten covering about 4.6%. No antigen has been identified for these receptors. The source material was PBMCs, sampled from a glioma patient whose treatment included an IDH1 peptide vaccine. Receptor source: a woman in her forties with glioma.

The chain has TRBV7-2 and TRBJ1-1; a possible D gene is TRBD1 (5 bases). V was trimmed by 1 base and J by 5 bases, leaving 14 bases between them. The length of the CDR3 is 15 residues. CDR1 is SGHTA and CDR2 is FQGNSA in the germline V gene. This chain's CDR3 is CASSLDGAGRTEAFF. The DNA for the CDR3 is TGTGCCAGCAGCTTAGATGGGGCAGGGAGGACTGAAGCTTTCTTT.

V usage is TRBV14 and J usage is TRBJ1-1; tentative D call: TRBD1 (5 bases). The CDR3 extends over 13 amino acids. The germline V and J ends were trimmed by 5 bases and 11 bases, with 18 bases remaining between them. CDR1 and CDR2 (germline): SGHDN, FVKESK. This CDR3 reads CASSCLSRWGAFF. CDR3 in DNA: TGTGCCAGCAGCTGTCTCAGTCGCTGGGGGGCTTTCTTT.

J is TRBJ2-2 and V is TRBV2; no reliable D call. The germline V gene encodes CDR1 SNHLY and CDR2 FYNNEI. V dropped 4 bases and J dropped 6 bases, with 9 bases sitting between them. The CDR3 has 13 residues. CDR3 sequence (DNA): TGTGCCAGCAGTGCTGAAAGGGCCGGGGAGCTGTTTTTT. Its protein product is CASSAERAGELFF.

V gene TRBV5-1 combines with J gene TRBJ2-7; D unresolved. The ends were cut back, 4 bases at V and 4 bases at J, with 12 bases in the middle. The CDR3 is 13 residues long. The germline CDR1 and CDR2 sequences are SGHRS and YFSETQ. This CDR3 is CASSPYSGYEQYF. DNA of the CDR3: TGCGCCAGCAGCCCGTACAGTGGGTACGAGCAGTACTTC.

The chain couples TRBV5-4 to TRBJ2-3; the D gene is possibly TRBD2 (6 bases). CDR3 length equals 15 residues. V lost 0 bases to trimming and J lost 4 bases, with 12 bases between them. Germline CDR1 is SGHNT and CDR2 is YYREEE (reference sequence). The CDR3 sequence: CASSLGGRMADTQYF. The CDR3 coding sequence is TGTGCCAGCAGCTTGGGGGGGAGGATGGCAGATACGCAGTATTTT.

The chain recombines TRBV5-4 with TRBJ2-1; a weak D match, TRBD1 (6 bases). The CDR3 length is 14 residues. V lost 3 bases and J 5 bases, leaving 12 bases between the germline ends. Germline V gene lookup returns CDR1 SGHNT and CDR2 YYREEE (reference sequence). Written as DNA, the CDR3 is TGTGCCAGCAGCTCAGGGGTTCCTGACAATGAGCAGTTCTTC. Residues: CASSSGVPDNEQFF.